The clone carrying this TCR beta chain is a singleton in its sample. What it binds is unknown. The record originates from a study of cytomegalovirus exposure and HLA in healthy donors. Findings and caveats of the study: Cytomegalovirus association was assigned to approximately 160 TCR beta chains.

Primers for the PCR totalled 60 Vbeta and 13 Jbeta. As processed by the authors: Unique TCR beta chains totaled roughly 81 million in a later count, with roughly 11 million of them shared. Produced via immunoSEQ multiplex PCR; TCRdb's table is partial and in-frame only. The D gene and trimming were derived from the DNA, and the V and J assignments and clone size from that table. The table records 210,000 or so clones, roughly 91% of them present only once. Nominally healthy donors provided the samples, though records likely missed some immune exposures. Germline CDR1 reads GTSNPN; CDR2 reads SVGIG (reference sequence). J gave up 5 bases and V 0 bases, and 12 bases lay outside the gene matches. This CDR3 region has 17 residues.

This rearrangement joins TRBV30 to TRBJ2-7; 11 bases align to TRBD2. The sequence was collected from a woman under 30 in good health and CMV-seronegative. Sequenced: PBMCs. For the CDR3, the DNA is TGTGCCTGGAGTGTATGGGGCACTAGCGGGAGTATCCACGAGCAGTACTTC. Encoded protein: CAWSVWGTSGSIHEQYF.